This record covers a single T cell receptor beta chain. The data were taken from a study of blood T cell repertoires in COVID-19. Turning to the study itself: Samples taken during acute and convalescent COVID-19 were collected in the United States, Italy and Spain. PBMCs, B-cell-depleted T cells, or T cells were the source of the cDNA or gDNA that made up the material.

Trimming took off 5 bases at V and 3 bases at J, with 21 bases between the two ends. The CDR3 runs to 17 residues. CDR1 is SGHAT and CDR2 is FQNNGV in the germline V gene. Original analysis: Scientists estimated how many nucleated cells there were by amplifying reference gene primers. The data were produced by immunoSEQ multiplex PCR, yet TCRdb's version contains in-frame clones alone and is incomplete. The D gene and trimming were derived from the DNA, and the V and J assignments and clone size from that table. Found here are tens of thousands of clones, about 90% of them singletons; the top ten hold approximately 45%.

This sequence joins TRBV11-2 and TRBJ2-3; possibly TRBD1 for D (6 bases). This TCR was sampled from a woman aged 60-70 years with COVID-19, enrolled during active disease. The material sequenced was peripheral blood. CDR3 protein: CASSPRGGARGTDTQYF. The CDR3 nucleotides read TGTGCCAGCAGCCCCCGCGGTGGGGCCAGGGGAACAGATACGCAGTATTTT.